These 24 T cell receptor beta chains originate from one sample sequenced in a study of CD8 T cells in ankylosing spondylitis. Whole-study findings and limits: Seven to nine highly homologous variants formed a TCR beta motif that appeared characteristic of ankylosing spondylitis blood.

TCRdb analysed the 5' RACE reads with MiXCR anew, one entry per CDR3 protein. The sample lists fewer than 550,000 distinct CDR3 sequences, roughly 5.3% occurring once. These receptors lack a known antigen. Specimen: blood, either unsorted or a sorted T cell fraction (not recorded which). The origin of the receptors is a male donor with ankylosing spondylitis.

This clonotype appeared many times. This chain links TRBV5-1 with TRBJ2-3; a weak D match, TRBD2 (7 bases). The CDR3 is 13 residues long. Germline V gene sequence: CDR1 SGHRS, CDR2 YFSETQ. V was cut by 4 bases and J by 10 bases, with 16 bases left in between. The CDR3 is CASSPGGGVSQYF. The CDR3 DNA reads as TGCGCCAGCAGCCCCGGAGGGGGGGTATCGCAGTATTTT.

J is TRBJ2-7 and V is TRBV12-3 or TRBV12-4, with D perhaps TRBD1 or TRBD2 (6 bases each). The CDR3 length is 16 residues. Trimming stripped 5 bases from V and 3 bases from J, with 20 bases between. CDR3 DNA: TGTGCCAGCAGTCCCCTGCGGAGGGGGTTTATCTACGAGCAGTACTTC. The encoded protein is CASSPLRRGFIYEQYF.

This clonotype was counted many times. The gene calls are TRBV27 and TRBJ2-7; D may be TRBD1 or TRBD2 (5 bases each). Looked up from germline, CDR1 is MNHEY and CDR2 is SMNVEV (reference sequence). The CDR3 extends over 15 amino acids. The V gene lost 5 bases and the J gene lost 2 bases, with 16 bases spanning the gap. The CDR3 sequence: CASSPSIRGAYEQYF. The CDR3 DNA sequence: TGTGCCAGCAGTCCCAGCATACGAGGGGCCTACGAGCAGTACTTC.

This clonotype was counted ten times or more. The chain employs TRBV29-1 and TRBJ2-7, with D perhaps matching TRBD1 (6 bases). Germline V gene lookup returns CDR1 SQVTM and CDR2 ANQGSEA. The CDR3 consists of 14 residues. Trimming took off 5 bases at V and 2 bases at J, with 16 bases between the two ends. In DNA form, the CDR3 reads TGCAGCGTTCTTTCAGGGGCCACTACCTACGAGCAGTACTTC. This encodes CSVLSGATTYEQYF.

This clonotype was seen ten or more times. The chain has TRBV28 and TRBJ2-4; D unclear. Trimming cost V 5 bases and J 8 bases, with 10 bases left between them. Germline V gene sequence: CDR1 MDHEN, CDR2 SYDVKM. This CDR3 comprises 12 residues. The CDR3 bases are TGTGCCAGCAGTCCCCTCAGCGACATTCAGTACTTC. Encoded protein: CASSPLSDIQYF.

Many counts were recorded for this clonotype. The gene calls are TRBV20-1 and TRBJ1-2; possible D gene TRBD1, 5 bases. The CDR3 is 14 amino acids. Per the germline V gene, CDR1 is DFQATT and CDR2 is SNEGSKA (reference sequence). The V gene lost 5 bases and the J gene lost 1 base, with 14 bases spanning the gap. CDR3 nucleotide sequence: TGCAGTGCTCGGGGACTGACGTTTAACTATGGCTACACCTTC. Amino acids: CSARGLTFNYGYTF.

The rearrangement uses TRBV20-1 and TRBJ1-1; the D is unclear. CDR3 length equals 16 residues. Germline CDR1 DFQATT, CDR2 SNEGSKA (reference sequence). The V gene lost 0 bases and the J gene lost 3 bases, with 17 bases spanning the gap. The CDR3 here is CSARDLSRAGDTEAFF. CDR3 nucleotides: TGCAGTGCTAGAGATTTGTCGAGGGCTGGGGACACTGAAGCTTTCTTT.

The chain uses TRBV19 and TRBJ1-4, with D perhaps matching TRBD1 (5 bases). Germline CDR1 and CDR2: LNHDA and SQIVND (reference sequence). There are 14 residues in the CDR3. Deletions cut 7 bases from V and 2 bases from J, with 11 bases between. The chain's CDR3 is CASTGQPTNEKLFF. The CDR3 nucleotides are TGTGCCAGTACGGGGCAGCCTACTAATGAAAAACTGTTTTTT.

The CDR3 bases are TGCGCCAGCAGCCAGGAATTAATATACAATGAGCAGTTCTTC. As protein: CASSQELIYNEQFF. The chain combines TRBV5-1 with TRBJ2-1; D not resolved. The length of the CDR3 is 14 residues. V was trimmed by 4 bases and J by 4 bases, leaving 12 bases between them. The germline V gene encodes CDR1 SGHRS and CDR2 YFSETQ.

The CDR3 sequence: CSARWGPGTQYF. CDR3 nucleotides: TGCAGTGCGCGGTGGGGTCCGGGGACCCAGTACTTC. This rearrangement joins TRBV20-1 to TRBJ2-5; the D is unclear. This CDR3 is built from 12 residues. Germline V lookup: CDR1 DFQATT, CDR2 SNEGSKA (reference sequence). V was trimmed by 6 bases and J by 7 bases, leaving 15 bases between them.

This clonotype was recorded many times. V and J are TRBV6-1 and TRBJ1-1; D gene uncertain. The CDR3 loop spans 15 amino acids. Trimming shortened V by 2 bases and J by 1 base, and 11 bases separated the two germline ends. In germline, CDR1 is MNHNS, CDR2 SASEGT. The CDR3 nucleotides read TGTGCCAGCAGTGAACTTGTAGGGCCGAACACTGAAGCTTTCTTT. It is translated as CASSELVGPNTEAFF.

This clonotype appeared many times. The junction shows a germline mismatch at one end, possibly a read error. V usage is TRBV20-1 and J usage is TRBJ2-1, with a tentative D call TRBD2 (6 bases). The germline V gene encodes CDR1 DFQATT and CDR2 SNEGSKA (reference sequence). This CDR3 contains 14 residues. The CDR3 region is CSADDSGPYNEHFF. The CDR3 bases are TGCAGTGCTGACGATAGCGGTCCCTACAATGAGCATTTCTTC.

There are many counts of this clonotype. The CDR3 nucleotides read TGCGCCAGCAGCCACGCCCGGACAAGGACTAATGAAAAACTGTTTTTT. This translates into CASSHARTRTNEKLFF. The genes are TRBV4-3 and TRBJ1-4; a weak D match, TRBD1 (5 bases). The CDR3 is 16 amino acids. Germline CDR1 LGHNA, CDR2 YSLEER. Trimming cost V 3 bases and J 2 bases, with 13 bases left between them.

This clonotype has ten or more counts. The V call is TRBV29-1, the J call TRBJ2-7; a weak D match, TRBD1 (5 bases). V lost 7 bases and J 3 bases, leaving 13 bases between the germline ends. Germline CDR1 and CDR2: SQVTM and ANQGSEA. The length of the CDR3 is 12 residues. Here the CDR3 reads CSARDPGYEQYF. The CDR3 DNA reads TGCAGCGCCAGGGATCCGGGCTACGAGCAGTACTTC.

There are many counts of this clonotype. Written as DNA, the CDR3 is TGTGCCACCAGCGGAGCACATACGCAGTATTTT. It codes for CATSGAHTQYF. The chain joins TRBV15 to TRBJ2-3, with unresolved D. Germline lookup yields CDR1 LNHNV and CDR2 YYDKDF (reference sequence). With 5 bases removed from V and 7 bases from J, the gap between germline ends came to 7 bases. CDR3 length: 11 amino acids. Complete variable domain (other parts from reference TRBV15 and TRBJ2-3): DAMVIQNPRYQVTQFGKPVTLSCSQTLNHNVMYWYQQKSSQAPKLLFHYYDKDFNNEADTPDNFQSRRPNTSFCFLDIRSPGLGDTAMYLCATSGAHTQYFGPGTRLTVL.

This clonotype was observed many times. CDR3 sequence reads: CASSWNTLGNSPLHF. In DNA form, the CDR3 reads TGTGCCAGCAGTTGGAACACCCTGGGGAATTCACCCCTCCACTTT. J is TRBJ1-6 and V is TRBV27; D not resolved. Looked up from germline, CDR1 is MNHEY and CDR2 is SMNVEV (reference sequence). This CDR3 has 15 residues. The V and J ends lost 4 bases and 7 bases respectively, with 14 bases between them.

In its sample, this clonotype was seen many times. V usage is TRBV29-1 and J usage is TRBJ1-1; D is ambiguous. CDR3 size: 13 residues. The V gene's germline CDR1 is SQVTM and CDR2 ANQGSEA. V lost 5 bases to trimming and J lost 0 bases, with 10 bases between them. The CDR3, as DNA: TGCAGCGTTTCCAGGCCTTTGAACACTGAAGCTTTCTTT. This gives the protein CSVSRPLNTEAFF.

There are many counts of this clonotype. Here the CDR3 reads CASSQDLVASTDTQYF. The CDR3 DNA reads as TGTGCCAGCAGCCAAGATTTAGTTGCTAGCACAGATACGCAGTATTTT. The rearrangement joins TRBV4-2 to TRBJ2-3; unclear D gene. The V gene's germline CDR1 is LGHNA and CDR2 YNFKEQ. The CDR3 has 16 residues. V lost 0 bases and J lost 0, with 10 bases in between.

This chain connects TRBV12-3 or TRBV12-4 to TRBJ2-1, with 11 bases aligning to TRBD2. V dropped 4 bases and J dropped 3; count of bases not matched to a gene: 5. The CDR3 runs 16 residues. The CDR3 loop is CASSSRLAGNYNEQFF. As DNA, the CDR3 is TGTGCCAGCAGTTCTAGACTAGCGGGGAACTACAATGAGCAGTTCTTC.

This clonotype was counted many times. The rearrangement uses TRBV4-2 and TRBJ2-7; 8 bases agree with TRBD2. The trim removed 0 bases at V and 2 bases at J, leaving 9 bases unmatched. The germline CDR1 and CDR2 sequences are LGHNA and YNFKEQ. The CDR3 runs 17 residues. CDR3 DNA: TGTGCCAGCAGCCAAGATTGGTCGGGGGGGAACCCCTACGAGCAGTACTTC. Its translation: CASSQDWSGGNPYEQYF.

This clonotype was observed many times. This chain uses TRBV3-1 with TRBJ2-1; D is ambiguous. The CDR3 is 15 amino acids. CDR1 and CDR2 from the germline V gene are LGHDT and YNNKEL (reference sequence). Trimming stripped 4 bases from V and 0 bases from J, with 10 bases between. DNA of the CDR3: TGTGCCAGCAGCCCGAGAGGCAACTCCTACAATGAGCAGTTCTTC. Its translation is CASSPRGNSYNEQFF.

This clonotype was seen a few times. The V gene is TRBV15, the J gene TRBJ2-7, with 8 nucleotides matching TRBD1. This CDR3 has 14 amino acids. V was pared by 4 bases and J by 5 bases, with 7 bases of the junction left unmatched. CDR1 LNHNV and CDR2 YYDKDF come from the germline V gene (reference sequence). The CDR3 here is CATSIRTGPHEQYF. DNA of the CDR3: TGTGCCACCAGCATTCGGACAGGGCCCCACGAGCAGTACTTC.

This clonotype occurred many times. V gene TRBV21-1 combines with J gene TRBJ2-1; the table calls TRBD1, which could not be checked here. TRBV21-1 is designated a pseudogene. This CDR3 region has 15 residues. Here the CDR3 DNA reads TGTGCCAGCGTACTGGGGGGTAGCTCCTACAATGAGCAGTTCTTC. Its protein product is CASVLGGSSYNEQFF.

This clonotype was seen many times. CDR3 sequence (DNA): TGTGCCATCAGTGACGGCTACAACGCGTACGAGCAGTACTTC. This sequence encodes CAISDGYNAYEQYF. The chain employs TRBV10-3 and TRBJ2-7, with D uncertain. Trimming removed 3 bases at V and 4 bases at J, with 13 bases between. The CDR3 is made up of 14 amino acids. Germline-derived CDR1 and CDR2 are ENHRY and SYGVKD.